This T cell receptor beta chain was found in a study of response to subunit inactivated influenza vaccine. General study results and limits: Each seasonal influenza vaccination, the authors suggested, recruits few new T cells.

This clonotype has just a few counts. As yet, its antigen is unknown. Trimming pared 3 bases from V and 3 bases from J, leaving 15 bases between. CDR3 length: 15 residues. Germline lookup yields CDR1 LNHDA and CDR2 SQIVND (reference sequence). TCRdb recomputed calls from the RT-PCR reads with MiXCR, one row per CDR3 protein. The data hold about 190,000 distinct CDR3 sequences, with over 13% observed a single time. This receptor was taken from a man aged 50 or older who received an inactivated influenza vaccine. The gene calls are TRBV19 and TRBJ2-7, with D possibly matching TRBD1 (6 bases). Source: CD8+ T cells sorted from PBMCs, taken 4 to 6 days after vaccination. The CDR3 loop reads CASSIVDSDFYEQYF. The CDR3 region has the DNA TGTGCCAGTAGTATTGTGGACAGCGATTTCTACGAGCAGTACTTC.